This note documents a single TCR beta chain sequence. This clonotype was picked up a small number of times. Its antigen remains unidentified. No much larger clonotype is one base removed from it; base qualities were not supplied. The method was RT-PCR. Sequencing was carried out with an Illumina HiSeq 2500. Using fastp at Q25 and MiXCR, TCRdb reprocessed the public reads and kept productive beta chains. Here each entry gathers all rows of one CDR3 protein and keeps the most common genes and DNA. The sample records hundreds of thousands of distinct CDR3 sequences, around 15% of which are singletons. 6% to 9.5% of the sample lies in the top ten. The data belong to a study of response to subunit inactivated influenza vaccine (dated by TCRdb to the late 2010s). Regarding the complete study: Deep quantitative profiling of the T cell receptor repertoire was used in the study to follow responses to a trivalent subunit inactivated influenza vaccine. What the study reported, not specific to this receptor: It was suggested by the authors that each seasonal influenza vaccination may recruit only a limited number of new T cells.

Measured from the cysteine to the phenylalanine, the CDR3 is 16 residues long. The CDR3 DNA has 48 bases and is translated from base 1. According to the germline V gene (reference sequence), CDR1 reads LGHDT and CDR2 reads YNNKEL. V drops 0 bases and J drops 2 bases, leaving 11 bases in between. The source material was PBMCs from blood, sampled 14 to 15 days before vaccination. The sequence was collected from a middle-aged man who received an inactivated influenza vaccine. Donor details come from another sample of the same person, matched by shared clones. Recombination linked TRBV3-1 to TRBJ2-1; no D gene can be assigned with confidence. The CDR3 reads CASSQDGIRTYNEQFF. The bases are TGTGCCAGCAGCCAAGACGGTATACGAACCTACAATGAGCAGTTCTTC.